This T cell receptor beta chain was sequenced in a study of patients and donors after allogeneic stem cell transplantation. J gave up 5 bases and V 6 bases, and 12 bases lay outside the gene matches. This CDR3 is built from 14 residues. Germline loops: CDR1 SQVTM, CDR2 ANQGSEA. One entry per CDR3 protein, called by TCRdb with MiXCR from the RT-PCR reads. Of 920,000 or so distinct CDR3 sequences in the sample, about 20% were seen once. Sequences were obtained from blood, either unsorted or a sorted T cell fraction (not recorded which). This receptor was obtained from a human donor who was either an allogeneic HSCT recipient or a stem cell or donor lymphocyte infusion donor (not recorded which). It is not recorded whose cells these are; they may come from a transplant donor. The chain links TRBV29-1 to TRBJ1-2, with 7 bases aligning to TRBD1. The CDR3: CSVWSRGGGYGYTF. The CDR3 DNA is TGCAGCGTCTGGTCGAGAGGGGGCGGTTATGGCTACACCTTC.